This record covers a single T cell receptor (beta chain). The clone's antigen remains unknown. Base qualities are not provided; no much larger clone lies one nucleotide away. From the germline V gene, CDR1 is WSHSY and CDR2 is SAAADI. Trimming removed 4 bases from V and 9 bases from J; the gene matches leave 15 bases unexplained. Counted from cysteine to phenylalanine, this CDR3 has 18 amino acids. This entry keeps only the CDR3 DNA: 54 bases, framed from base 1. These data originate in a study of technical replicates of blood from several donors (dated by TCRdb to about 2017). Receptor libraries were prepared by the immunoSEQ multiplex PCR assay. TCRdb holds this immuneACCESS table with in-frame rearrangements only. Some clones are missing; in checked studies, unresolved V genes explain under half, and the rest has no known cause. This sample has about 15,000 clones in its table, and 70% to 85% of those were observed once. Around 10% of the sample comes from the top ten.

The sequencing input was PBMCs. The rearranged chain carries TRBV10-2 and TRBJ2-1, with TRBD2 identical over 13 junction bases. The TCR sequence derives from a human donor in good health. Some clones in this sample may be carry-over from other donors' samples. The nucleotide sequence is given as TGCGCCAGCAGTGGAGGACTAGCGGGAGCGCCTGCTACACGTGAGCAGTTCTTC. The resulting protein is CASSGGLAGAPATREQFF.